This TCR beta chain derives from a study of blood T cells in healthy people across ages. Study-level information: About one barcoded beta molecule per two T cells was captured by template switching. Study-wide findings and caveats: Unsorted PBMCs blocked a conclusive comparison of naive and antigen-experienced cells. Naive T cell percentage showed a strong correlation with TCR beta diversity.

PCR was performed a second time for about 7 to 12 cycles using a sample-barcoded 5' primer and a J-beta primer mix. TCRdb used MiXCR to reprocess the 5' RACE reads, holding one entry per CDR3 protein. The sample lists around 2 million distinct CDR3 sequences; roughly two fifths were seen once. Comment on this clonotype: Its target is not known.

Germline V gene lookup returns CDR1 SQVTM and CDR2 ANQGSEA. V was pared by 7 bases and J by 7 bases, with 12 bases of the junction left unmatched. The CDR3 spans 14 residues. What was sequenced was blood. This clonotype originated in a human donor in good health. This sequence joins TRBV29-1 and TRBJ2-1; TRBD2 agrees at 8 bases. CDR3: CSAIGGGSSNEQFF. The CDR3 DNA follows: TGCAGCGCCATCGGGGGGGGTTCGTCTAATGAGCAGTTCTTC.